This is a list of T cell receptor beta chains from one sample in a study of early T cells in non-severe SARS-CoV-2 infection. TCRdb ran MiXCR on the 5' RACE reads and lists one entry per CDR3 protein. The sample includes roughly 65,000 distinct CDR3 sequences, around 9.9% of them seen just once. The sequenced sample was whole blood. These receptors were obtained from an adult who was a healthcare worker with PCR-confirmed SARS-CoV-2 infection or an uninfected control (not recorded which). The CDR3 runs from the conserved cysteine through the conserved F or W. D genes are given only for firm matches. Size is stated for part of the rows, as once, few or many counts, or as a class when the clone is expanded.

cdr3_length: 13
d_call: .
clone_size: many
v_call: TRBV28
j_call: TRBJ2-7
cdr3_aa: CASSLQSSYEQYF
cdr3_nt: TGTGCCAGCAGTCTGCAGAGCTCCTACGAGCAGTACTTC

cdr3_length: 11
d_call: .
clone_size: few
v_call: TRBV28
j_call: TRBJ2-7
cdr3_aa: CASSTVYEQYF
cdr3_nt: TGTGCCAGCAGTACCGTGTACGAGCAGTACTTC

cdr3_length: 14
d_call: .
clone_size: few
v_call: TRBV7-7
j_call: TRBJ2-4
cdr3_aa: CASSLYPKITFQYF
cdr3_nt: TGTGCCAGCAGCTTATACCCCAAGATAACTTTTCAGTACTTC

cdr3_length: 16
d_call: TRBD2
clone_size: once
v_call: TRBV28
j_call: TRBJ2-7
cdr3_aa: CASSSWTSGTSGEQYF
cdr3_nt: TGTGCCAGCAGTTCATGGACTAGCGGTACATCCGGGGAGCAGTACTTC

cdr3_length: 14
d_call: TRBD2
clone_size: many
v_call: TRBV20-1
j_call: TRBJ2-1
cdr3_aa: CSASWTSGRREQFF
cdr3_nt: TGCAGTGCTAGTTGGACTAGCGGGAGGAGGGAGCAGTTCTTC

cdr3_length: 15
d_call: .
clone_size: few
v_call: TRBV24-1
j_call: TRBJ1-5
cdr3_aa: CATSGAGSINQPQHF
cdr3_nt: TGTGCCACCAGTGGGGCAGGGAGTATCAATCAGCCCCAGCATTTT

cdr3_length: 13
d_call: .
clone_size: few
v_call: TRBV30
j_call: TRBJ1-1
cdr3_aa: CAWSVRRGGPAFF
cdr3_nt: TGTGCCTGGAGTGTACGTCGAGGGGGTCCAGCTTTCTTT

cdr3_length: 14
d_call: TRBD1
clone_size: .
v_call: TRBV9
j_call: TRBJ2-1
cdr3_aa: CASSPWTGYNEQFF
cdr3_nt: TGTGCCAGCAGCCCGTGGACAGGGTACAATGAGCAGTTCTTC

cdr3_length: 15
d_call: TRBD1
clone_size: few
v_call: TRBV18
j_call: TRBJ2-5
cdr3_aa: CASSPGGQSQETQYF
cdr3_nt: TGTGCCAGCTCACCAGGGGGACAGAGCCAAGAGACCCAGTACTTC

cdr3_length: 15
d_call: TRBD2
clone_size: .
v_call: TRBV20-1
j_call: TRBJ2-7
cdr3_aa: CSARDMEREVDEQYF
cdr3_nt: TGCAGTGCTAGAGATATGGAGCGGGAGGTTGACGAGCAGTACTTC

cdr3_length: 14
d_call: .
clone_size: .
v_call: TRBV28
j_call: TRBJ2-7
cdr3_aa: CASSLGGDPYEQYF
cdr3_nt: TGTGCCAGCAGTTTGGGCGGGGATCCCTACGAGCAGTACTTC

cdr3_length: 15
d_call: .
clone_size: .
v_call: TRBV12-3/TRBV12-4
j_call: TRBJ1-1
cdr3_aa: CASSQSIPRNTEAFF
cdr3_nt: TGTGCCAGCAGCCAATCGATCCCAAGGAACACTGAAGCTTTCTTT

cdr3_length: 12
d_call: .
clone_size: few
v_call: TRBV25-1
j_call: TRBJ2-7
cdr3_aa: CASSEGFSEQYF
cdr3_nt: TGTGCCAGCAGTGAGGGGTTCTCCGAGCAGTACTTC